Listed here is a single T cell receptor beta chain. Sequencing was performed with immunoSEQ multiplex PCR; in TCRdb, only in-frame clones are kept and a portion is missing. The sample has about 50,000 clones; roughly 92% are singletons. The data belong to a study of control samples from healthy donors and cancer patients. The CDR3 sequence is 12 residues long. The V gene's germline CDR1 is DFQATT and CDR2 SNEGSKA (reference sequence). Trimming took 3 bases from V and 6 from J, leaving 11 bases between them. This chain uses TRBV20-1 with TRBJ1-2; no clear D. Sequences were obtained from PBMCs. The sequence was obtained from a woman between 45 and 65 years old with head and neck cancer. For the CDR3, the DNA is TGCAGTGCTAGTGGTAGCTTCAATGGCTACACCTTC. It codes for CSASGSFNGYTF.